This TCR beta chain was found in a study of CD8+ T cells in alopecia areata. Study background: The authors grafted skin from approximately 6-12-month-old C3H/HeJ donors with spontaneous alopecia onto approximately 6-11-week-old female C3H/HeJ mice.

Study-level points and caveats: Sequences from scalp samples also cover resident alphabeta T cells of normal skin. Affected lesional scalp, above all in alopecia totalis/universalis, was more clonal than normal scalp.

The pooled cutaneous lymph node cells were sorted using several markers (CD4, CD8alpha, NKG2D, NKG2ACE and others). Extraction and reverse transcription of RNA yielded cDNA as the sequencing template. Measured with immunoSEQ multiplex PCR; TCRdb has only the in-frame clones, and not every one. This sample carries 290,000 or so clones, none of them present only once. Germline CDR1 is NSHNY and CDR2 is SYGAGN. The CDR3 spans 13 residues. This clone occurred a few times. Its antigen is as yet unknown. Germline and genes here are mouse. The read finishes 4 residues shy of the CDR3 end, and the germline J gene is used to complete it.

The V call is TRBV13-1, the J call TRBJ2-7; a weak D match, TRBD1 (6 bases). The receptor was derived from a C3H/HeJ mouse with alopecia areata. Strain haplotype (MHC): H2-k. Sequenced material: CD4+ T cells sorted from a lymph node. The CDR3 is CASSASQGDEQYF. CDR3 DNA, as far as it was read: TGTGCCAGCAGTGCCTCACAGGGTGAT.